One TCR beta chain is described in this entry. What it recognizes is unknown. The record originates from a study of a mutant IDH1 vaccine in newly diagnosed glioma. Profiled with immunoSEQ multiplex PCR; TCRdb holds only in-frame clones, not every one. The sample holds around 65,000 clones; 80% are singletons and the top ten take 5.5% to 7%. The V end lost 2 bases, the J end lost 6 bases, and 20 bases lay between the germline ends. Germline values: CDR1 SGHNT, CDR2 YENEEA. The CDR3 spans 16 residues. Time point specified: week 11, during vaccination. Each vaccine dose was 300 ug of mutant IDH1 20-mer peptide, with topical imiquimod.

The specimen comprised PBMCs, sampled from a glioma patient whose treatment included an IDH1 peptide vaccine. This receptor was obtained from a man aged 50 to 59 with glioma. V gene TRBV11-3 combines with J gene TRBJ2-7; possibly TRBD1 or TRBD2 for D (5 bases each). The CDR3 is CASSLRGGHGASEQYF. DNA for the CDR3: TGTGCCAGCAGCTTAAGGGGCGGGCATGGGGCAAGCGAGCAGTACTTC.